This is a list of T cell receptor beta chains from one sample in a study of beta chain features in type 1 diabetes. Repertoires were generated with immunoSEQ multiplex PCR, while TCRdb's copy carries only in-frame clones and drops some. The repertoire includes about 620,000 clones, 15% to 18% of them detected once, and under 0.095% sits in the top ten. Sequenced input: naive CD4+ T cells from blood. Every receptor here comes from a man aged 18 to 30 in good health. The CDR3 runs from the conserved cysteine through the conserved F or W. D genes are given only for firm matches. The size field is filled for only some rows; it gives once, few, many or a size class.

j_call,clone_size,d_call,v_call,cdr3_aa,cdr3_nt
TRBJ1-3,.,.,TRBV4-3,CASSQESAAGNTIYF,TGCGCCAGCAGCCAAGAATCAGCAGCTGGAAACACCATATATTTT
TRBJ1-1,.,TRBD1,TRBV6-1,CAIRSGQGNTEAFF,TGTGCCATCAGGTCGGGACAGGGGAACACTGAAGCTTTCTTT
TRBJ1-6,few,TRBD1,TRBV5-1,CASSLAGQGLSPLHF,TGCGCCAGCAGCTTGGCGGGACAGGGTCTTTCACCCCTCCACTTT
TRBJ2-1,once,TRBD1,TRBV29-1,CSAKKGTGTNEQFF,TGCAGCGCCAAGAAGGGGACAGGGACGAATGAGCAGTTCTTC
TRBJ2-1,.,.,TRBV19,CASSWRGRNNEQFF,TGTGCCAGTAGCTGGCGGGGCCGTAACAATGAGCAGTTCTTC
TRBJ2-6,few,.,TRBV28,CASRTVFSGANVLTF,TGTGCCAGCAGGACAGTTTTCTCTGGGGCCAACGTCCTGACTTTC
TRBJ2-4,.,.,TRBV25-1,CASSESGRANIQYF,TGTGCCAGCAGTGAATCGGGCAGGGCCAACATTCAGTACTTC
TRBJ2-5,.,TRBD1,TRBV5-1,CASSYRGRGETQYF,TGCGCCAGCAGCTACAGGGGTAGGGGCGAGACCCAGTACTTC
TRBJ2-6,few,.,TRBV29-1,CSVRAGGTGANVLTF,TGCAGCGTTCGGGCCGGCGGTACTGGGGCCAACGTCCTGACTTTC
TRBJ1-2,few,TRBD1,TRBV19,CASSIERGQLYTF,TGTGCCAGTAGTATAGAAAGGGGGCAGCTCTACACCTTC
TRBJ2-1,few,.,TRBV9,CASSVHPLVNAEQFF,TGTGCCAGCAGCGTCCATCCGTTAGTAAACGCTGAGCAGTTCTTC
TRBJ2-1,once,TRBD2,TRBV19,CASRQSLAGGYNEQFF,TGTGCCAGTAGACAAAGTCTAGCGGGCGGTTACAATGAGCAGTTCTTC
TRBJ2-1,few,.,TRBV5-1,CASSSWDKTYNEQFF,TGCGCCAGCAGCTCCTGGGACAAGACCTACAATGAGCAGTTCTTC
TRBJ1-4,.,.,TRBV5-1,CASSLGGLGEKLFF,TGCGCCAGCAGCTTGGGAGGGCTGGGTGAAAAACTGTTTTTT
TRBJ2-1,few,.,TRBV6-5,CASRRLLNEQFF,TGTGCCAGCAGAAGACTACTGAATGAGCAGTTCTTC
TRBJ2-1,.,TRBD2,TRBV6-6,CASSYSATSGSGEQFF,TGTGCCAGCAGTTACAGTGCTACTAGCGGGAGTGGGGAGCAGTTCTTC
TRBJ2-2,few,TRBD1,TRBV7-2,CASSGTVFTGELFF,TGTGCCAGCAGCGGGACAGTTTTTACCGGGGAGCTGTTTTTT
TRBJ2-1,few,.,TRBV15,CATSGRGLMGEQFF,TGTGCCACCAGCGGCAGAGGGCTAATGGGTGAGCAGTTCTTC
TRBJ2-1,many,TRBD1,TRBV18,CASSLRTGTEYNEQFF,TGTGCCAGCTCACTAAGAACCGGGACAGAATACAATGAGCAGTTCTTC
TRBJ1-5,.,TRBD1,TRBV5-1,CASSLGQGSQPQHF,TGCGCCAGCAGCTTGGGACAGGGATCTCAGCCCCAGCATTTT
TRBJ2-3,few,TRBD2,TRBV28,CASIEGGHTDTQYF,TGTGCCAGCATCGAGGGAGGGCACACAGATACGCAGTATTTT
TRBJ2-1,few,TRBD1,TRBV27,CARGTEKTYNEQFF,TGTGCCCGAGGGACAGAAAAAACCTACAATGAGCAGTTCTTC
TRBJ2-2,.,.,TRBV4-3,CASSQARTVNTGELFF,TGCGCCAGCAGCCAAGCCCGGACAGTGAACACCGGGGAGCTGTTTTTT
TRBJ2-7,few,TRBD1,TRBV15,CATSRGGQGDYEQYF,TGTGCCACCAGCAGAGGTGGACAGGGCGACTACGAGCAGTACTTC
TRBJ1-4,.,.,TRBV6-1,CASSLTATNEKLFF,TGTGCCAGCAGTTTGACAGCAACTAATGAAAAACTGTTTTTT
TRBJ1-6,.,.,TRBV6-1,CASSQGRDSPLHF,TGTGCCAGCAGTCAGGGGCGAGATTCACCCCTCCACTTT
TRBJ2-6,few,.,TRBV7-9,CASRVGRTGPGANVLTF,TGTGCCAGCAGGGTAGGCCGAACAGGGCCTGGGGCCAACGTCCTGACTTTC
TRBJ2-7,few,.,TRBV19,CASSGGYEQYF,TGTGCCAGTAGCGGGGGTTACGAGCAGTACTTC
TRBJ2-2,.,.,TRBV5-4,CASSPAYLNTGELFF,TGTGCCAGCAGCCCAGCATACTTGAACACCGGGGAGCTGTTTTTT
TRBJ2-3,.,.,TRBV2,CASIPRGRTDTQYF,TGTGCCAGCATCCCTCGGGGGCGCACAGATACGCAGTATTTT
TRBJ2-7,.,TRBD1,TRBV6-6,CASSKLGQGYEQYF,TGTGCCAGCAGTAAACTCGGACAGGGCTACGAGCAGTACTTC
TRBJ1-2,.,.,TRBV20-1,CTSGVSGYTF,TGCACGTCCGGGGTATCTGGCTACACCTTC
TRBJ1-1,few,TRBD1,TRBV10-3,CAITRDRGSNTEAFF,TGTGCCATCACTCGGGACAGGGGTTCGAATACTGAAGCTTTCTTT
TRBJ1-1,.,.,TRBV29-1,CSVVRGNTEAFF,TGCAGCGTTGTAAGGGGGAACACTGAAGCTTTCTTT
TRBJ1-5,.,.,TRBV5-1,CASSLGTASNQPQHF,TGCGCCAGCAGCTTGGGGACAGCAAGCAATCAGCCCCAGCATTTT
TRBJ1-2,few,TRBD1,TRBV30,CAWSAGGTGLYGYTF,TGTGCCTGGAGTGCCGGCGGGACAGGGCTCTATGGCTACACCTTC
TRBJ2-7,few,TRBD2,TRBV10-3,CAIKGGVGEQYF,TGTGCCATCAAGGGAGGGGTTGGCGAGCAGTACTTC
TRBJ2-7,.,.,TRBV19,CASSIEARERYEQYF,TGTGCCAGTAGTATAGAGGCGCGTGAGCGCTACGAGCAGTACTTC
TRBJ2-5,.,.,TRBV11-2,CASSLDGETQYF,TGTGCCAGCAGCTTAGATGGAGAGACCCAGTACTTC
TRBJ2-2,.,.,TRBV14,CASSHRFSRSRTGELFF,TGTGCCAGCAGCCATAGGTTTTCTCGTAGTCGGACCGGGGAGCTGTTTTTT
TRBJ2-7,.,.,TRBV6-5,CASSSRVGEYEQYF,TGTGCCAGCAGTTCCCGTGTAGGGGAGTACGAGCAGTACTTC
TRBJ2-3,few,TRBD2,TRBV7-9,CASSPGRGMSTDTQYF,TGTGCCAGCAGCCCCGGGCGGGGGATGAGTACAGATACGCAGTATTTT
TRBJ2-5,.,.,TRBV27,CASSPWARQGETQYF,TGTGCCAGCAGCCCCTGGGCACGGCAGGGGGAGACCCAGTACTTC
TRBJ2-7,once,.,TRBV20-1,CSALPLNF,TGCAGTGCCTTGCCTTTGAACTTC
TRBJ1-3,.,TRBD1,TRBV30,CAGGQGTSGNTIYF,TGTGCCGGGGGACAGGGCACCTCTGGAAACACCATATATTTT
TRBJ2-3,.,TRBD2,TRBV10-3,CAISENRPGLAINTQYF,TGTGCCATCAGTGAGAACAGGCCGGGACTAGCCATTAATACGCAGTATTTT
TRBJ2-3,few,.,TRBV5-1,CASSPTVTDTQYF,TGCGCCAGCAGCCCGACAGTAACAGATACGCAGTATTTT
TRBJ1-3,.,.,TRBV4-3,CASSRQTPGNTIYF,TGCGCCAGCAGCCGACAGACCCCTGGAAACACCATATATTTT
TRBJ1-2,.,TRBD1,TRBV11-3,CASSLGQGNGYTF,TGTGCCAGCAGCCTCGGACAGGGCAATGGCTACACCTTC
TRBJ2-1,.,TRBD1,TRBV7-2,CASSKQGGNEQFF,TGTGCCAGCAGCAAACAGGGGGGCAATGAGCAGTTCTTC
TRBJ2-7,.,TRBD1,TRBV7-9,CASSIPTGVYGQYF,TGTGCCAGCAGCATACCTACAGGGGTTTACGGGCAGTACTTC
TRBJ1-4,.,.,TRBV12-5,CASGLGARGEKLFF,TGTGCTAGTGGTTTGGGGGCGCGAGGTGAAAAACTGTTTTTT
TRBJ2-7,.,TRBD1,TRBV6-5,CASRTGGGYEQYF,TGTGCCAGCAGAACAGGGGGCGGTTACGAGCAGTACTTC
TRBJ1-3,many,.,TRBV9,CASSVGGRENTIYF,TGTGCCAGCAGCGTAGGAGGACGCGAAAACACCATATATTTT
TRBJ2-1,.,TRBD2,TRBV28,CASSLSSGSPRSYNEQFF,TGTGCCAGCAGTTTATCTAGCGGGAGCCCCCGCTCCTACAATGAGCAGTTCTTC
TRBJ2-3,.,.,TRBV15,CATSRPTDTQYF,TGTGCCACCAGCAGACCCACAGATACGCAGTATTTT
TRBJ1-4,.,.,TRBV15,CATAQGAINEKLFF,TGTGCCACCGCCCAAGGGGCTATTAATGAAAAACTGTTTTTT
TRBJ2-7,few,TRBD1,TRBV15,CATSRGDRSSYEQYF,TGTGCCACCAGCAGGGGGGACAGGAGCTCCTACGAGCAGTACTTC
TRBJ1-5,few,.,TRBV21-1,CASSPEGQTNYSNQPQHF,TGTGCCAGCAGTCCAGAGGGCCAGACAAATTATAGCAATCAGCCCCAGCATTTT
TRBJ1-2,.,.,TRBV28,CASSLQGPYGYTF,TGTGCCAGCAGCTTACAGGGCCCCTATGGCTACACCTTC